The sequence of this TCR beta chain was determined in a study of blood T cell repertoires in COVID-19 (dated by TCRdb to 2020 to 2021). About the study as a whole: Collaborator samples came from the United States, Italy and Spain and covered acute and convalescent phases of COVID-19. The material from the prospective study consisted of cDNA or gDNA derived from T cells, B-cell-depleted T cells, or PBMCs. Deeply sampled blood TCRbeta repertoires from subjects exposed to, actively infected with, or recovered from COVID-19 were included in the dataset. The repertoires were released in a freely available public database meant as a resource for research on the immune response to SARS-CoV-2. The samples were drawn from the first 160 participants of the ongoing ImmuneRACE study and from about 1,200 subjects provided by 6 global collaborators. Sample metadata almost always included a de-identified subject ID, COVID-19 status, age in years and sex. Where HLA class I and class II types were available, the types were taken from metadata supplied by the sample provider, not from assay-based typing. Paper-wide results and their limitations: The quantity of clinical and demographic metadata differed by source and by participant and was supplied without curation.

Spanning cysteine to phenylalanine, the CDR3 consists of 14 amino acids. The DNA shown is the 42-base CDR3, in frame from base 1. V ends up 7 bases short and J 6 bases short, with an unmatched junction base count of 10. CDR1 and CDR2 are drawn from the germline V gene: MDHEN, SYDVKM. A note on this clone: The specificity of this receptor is unknown. Base qualities are not recorded, but no much larger clone differs from it by a single base.

In the prospective study, participants were roughly 18 to 100 years old, resided in 20 to 30 geographic areas of the United States, and were enrolled through a virtual design. Cohort assignment in the prospective study relied on participant-reported clinical history from a screening survey and a study questionnaire. For ImmuneRACE Cohort 3, a participant was defined as recovered based on two consecutive negative NP/OP PCR tests, clearance by a healthcare professional, or resolution of symptoms. In the prospective study, mobile phlebotomists collected whole blood, serum and a nasopharyngeal or oropharyngeal swab from each participant. Prospective study participants could optionally give additional blood draws and questionnaires over an approximately two-month period. Before DNA extraction, blood samples from the prospective study were shipped at room temperature or frozen. The immunoSEQ Assay, a bias-controlled multiplex PCR, was used to amplify TCRbeta CDR3 regions from genomic DNA. The source study handled its data this way. Nucleated cell counts per sample were estimated from amplification of reference gene primers within the assay. To quantify the absolute abundance of each unique TCRbeta CDR3 rearrangement, sequence reads were collapsed and filtered. For each sample, productive Simpson clonality was calculated by taking the square root of Simpson's diversity index across productive rearrangements. TCRdb's version of the immuneACCESS table is confined to in-frame rearrangements and falls short of the full clone set. An unresolved V gene accounts for under half of the shortfall where checked; the remainder is of unknown origin. The DNA was the basis for D and trimming; V, J and clone size are from that table. In all, the sample holds 200,000 to 250,000 clones, and roughly nine tenths of those were seen once. The top ten clonotypes cover approximately 11% of the sample.

Source material: PBMCs or T cells enriched from blood (not recorded which). The chain couples TRBV28 to TRBJ1-1; 8 central nucleotides agree with TRBD1. This clonotype originated in a man aged 25-45 years who had recovered from COVID-19. The CDR3: CASITRQGRAEAFF. The sequence in DNA is TGTGCCAGCATCACCCGACAGGGGAGAGCTGAAGCTTTCTTT. The full variable domain, completed from the reference TRBV28 and TRBJ1-1 proteins outside the CDR3, reads DVKVTQSSRYLVKRTGEKVFLECVQDMDHENMFWYRQDPGLGLRLIYFSYDVKMKEKGDIPEGYSVSREKKERFSLILESASTNQTSMYLCASITRQGRAEAFFGQGTRLTVV.